What follows are 30 T cell receptor beta chains derived from one specimen sequenced in a study of T-cell reconstitution after alpha-beta-depleted transplantation in children. Preparing the TCRbeta library involved the use of unique molecular identifiers. TCRdb re-derived calls from the PCR reads in MiXCR, one entry per CDR3 protein. The sample lists about 610,000 distinct CDR3 sequences, approximately 30% seen once, with approximately 33% in the top ten. The sample in question was PBMCs, obtained before TCRalphabeta/CD19-depleted stem cell transplant. Every receptor here comes from a boy in the first two years of life with Wiskott-Aldrich syndrome, due to receive a stem cell transplant.

The rearrangement uses TRBV15 and TRBJ2-5; TRBD2 agrees at 10 bases. The trim removed 0 bases at V and 1 base at J, leaving 5 bases unmatched. The CDR3 runs to 17 residues. Germline values: CDR1 LNHNV, CDR2 YYDKDF (reference sequence). This chain's CDR3 is CATSRDSLAGVQETQYF. Here the CDR3 DNA reads TGTGCCACCAGCAGAGATTCCCTAGCGGGGGTCCAAGAGACCCAGTACTTC.

This clonotype has only a few counts. This chain links TRBV7-1 with TRBJ2-1, with 12 bases identical to TRBD2. TRBV7-1 is noted as an ORF with a role that remains uncertain. The V and J ends lost 3 bases and 2 bases, in that order; junction bases with no gene match: 8. The CDR3 totals 18 residues. The CDR3 nucleotides are TGTGCCAGCAGCTCCCCCTCACTAGCGGGAGGTACCTACAATGAGCAGTTCTTC. Translating it yields CASSSPSLAGGTYNEQFF.

The chain is built from TRBV30 and TRBJ2-1; D gene unclear. Between the trimmed V and J ends, which lost 5 bases and 0 bases, there was a span of 14 bases. The CDR3 contains 15 residues. Looked up from germline, CDR1 is GTSNPN and CDR2 is SVGIG (reference sequence). DNA of the CDR3: TGTGCCTGGCGCCATGGCGTGAGCTCCTACAATGAGCAGTTCTTC. Its translation is CAWRHGVSSYNEQFF.

The genes are TRBV12-3 or TRBV12-4 and TRBJ1-1; possible D gene TRBD1, 6 bases. The V end was cut by 0 bases, the J end by 6 bases, with 11 bases between. The CDR3 runs 14 residues. CDR3 amino acids: CASSLARGRSEAFF. CDR3 coding DNA: TGTGCCAGCAGTTTAGCGCGGGGGCGGTCTGAAGCTTTCTTT.

This clonotype was detected only once. The V and J genes are TRBV12-3 or TRBV12-4 and TRBJ2-3; weak D call: TRBD1 (6 bases). V lost 4 bases, J lost 4 bases, and 15 bases lay in between. The CDR3 consists of 15 residues. Here the CDR3 DNA reads TGTGCCAGCAGTTCCAGGGTCAGGGGCTCAGATACGCAGTATTTT. Its protein product is CASSSRVRGSDTQYF.

This clonotype occurred a few times. V usage is TRBV12-3 or TRBV12-4 and J usage is TRBJ2-1, with D perhaps TRBD2 (5 bases). V was trimmed by 9 bases and J by 11 bases, leaving 14 bases between them. The CDR3 runs 11 residues. The CDR3 coding sequence is TGTGCCAGTGGCGGGCTAGCCCAGCAGTTCTTC. Amino acid sequence: CASGGLAQQFF.

This clonotype was picked up a small number of times. The chain employs TRBV5-1 and TRBJ2-3, with 8 bases aligning to TRBD2. V lost 0 bases to trimming and J lost 4 bases; unmatched junction nucleotides: 7. This CDR3 contains 16 residues. Germline V gives CDR1 SGHRS, CDR2 YFSETQ. DNA for the CDR3: TGCGCCAGCAGCTTGGAGGTTAGCGGGACGGCAGATACGCAGTATTTT. Protein: CASSLEVSGTADTQYF.

This chain uses TRBV12-3 or TRBV12-4 with TRBJ1-4; 7 bases fit TRBD1. CDR3 length: 13 residues. V lost 7 bases and J lost 5; bases outside the gene matches: 4. The CDR3 here is CASKEQGNEKLFF. In DNA form, the CDR3 reads TGTGCCAGCAAAGAACAGGGGAATGAAAAACTGTTTTTT.

This clonotype was picked up a small number of times. The chain combines TRBV12-3 or TRBV12-4 with TRBJ1-3, with TRBD1 matching 7 bases. The junction had 4 bases not matched to a gene; V was cut back by 10 bases and J by 1 base. The CDR3 is made up of 13 amino acids. CDR3 in amino acids: CAIKTGSGNTIYF. DNA for the CDR3: TGTGCCATCAAGACAGGGTCTGGAAACACCATATATTTT.

The chain carries TRBV20-1 and TRBJ2-3, with D possibly being TRBD1 (6 bases). The CDR3 runs to 15 residues. CDR1 and CDR2 from the germline V gene are DFQATT and SNEGSKA (reference sequence). Trimming stripped 5 bases from V and 0 bases from J, with 15 bases between. The CDR3 DNA follows: TGCAGTGCTTCCCGGACAGTGAGAAGCACAGATACGCAGTATTTT. It codes for CSASRTVRSTDTQYF.

This clonotype showed up just a few times. The V gene is TRBV3-1, the J gene TRBJ2-7; D ambiguous. Germline CDR1 and CDR2: LGHDT and YNNKEL (reference sequence). The CDR3 covers 16 residues. V was clipped by 0 bases and J by 1 base, with 13 bases between them. DNA of the CDR3: TGTGCCAGCAGCCAAGATATTAATATCCCTTCCTACGAGCAGTACTTC. Its protein is CASSQDINIPSYEQYF.

The chain recombines TRBV15 with TRBJ2-4; 7 bases match TRBD1. The V and J ends lost 0 bases and 0 bases, in that order; junction bases with no gene match: 5. The CDR3 consists of 17 residues. Germline loops: CDR1 LNHNV, CDR2 YYDKDF (reference sequence). This chain's CDR3 is CATSRDQGVLAKNIQYF. DNA for the CDR3: TGTGCCACCAGCAGAGATCAGGGGGTTCTAGCCAAAAACATTCAGTACTTC.

The V call is TRBV28, the J call TRBJ2-1, with D tentatively TRBD1 (6 bases). This CDR3 region has 15 residues. Trimming shortened V by 3 bases and J by 4 bases, and 13 bases separated the two germline ends. CDR1 and CDR2 (germline): MDHEN, SYDVKM. CDR3 region: CASSFEGVWYNEQFF. CDR3 in DNA: TGTGCCAGCAGTTTCGAGGGGGTTTGGTACAATGAGCAGTTCTTC. The full variable domain, in which reference TRBV28 and TRBJ2-1 provide the parts outside the CDR3, is DVKVTQSSRYLVKRTGEKVFLECVQDMDHENMFWYRQDPGLGLRLIYFSYDVKMKEKGDIPEGYSVSREKKERFSLILESASTNQTSMYLCASSFEGVWYNEQFFGPGTRLTVL.

The rearrangement uses TRBV20-1 and TRBJ2-3; D possibly matches TRBD1 or TRBD2 (6 bases each). This CDR3 has 18 amino acids. Germline V CDR1 and CDR2: DFQATT, SNEGSKA (reference sequence). The V gene lost 5 bases and the J gene lost 0 bases, with 24 bases spanning the gap. The CDR3 loop is CSAGKGGSGVTSTDTQYF. CDR3 nucleotide sequence: TGCAGTGCTGGAAAGGGGGGTAGCGGAGTAACTAGCACAGATACGCAGTATTTT.

This clonotype came up a few times. The chain carries TRBV5-1 and TRBJ1-1, with TRBD1 matching over 9 bases. The length of the CDR3 is 14 residues. V lost 6 bases and J lost 4; bases outside the gene matches: 7. Germline-derived CDR1 and CDR2 are SGHRS and YFSETQ. CDR3 in amino acids: CASIPGTGTTEAFF. In DNA, the CDR3 is TGCGCCAGCATACCCGGGACAGGGACCACTGAAGCTTTCTTT.

This clonotype was observed a handful of times. The V gene is TRBV11-2, the J gene TRBJ2-1, with 12 bases matching TRBD2. With 3 bases clipped from V and 4 bases from J, the junction kept 7 bases outside the gene matches. Germline-derived CDR1 and CDR2 are SGHAT and FQNNGV. This CDR3 is 17 amino acids long. CDR3 DNA sequence: TGTGCCAGCAGCTTGGGGGCTAGCGGGAGGGATTACAATGAGCAGTTCTTC. Protein: CASSLGASGRDYNEQFF.

This clonotype has more than one count but fewer than ten. This chain uses TRBV20-1 with TRBJ2-3, with D tentatively TRBD2 (8 bases). The V and J ends lost 3 bases and 3 bases respectively, with 16 bases between them. The CDR3 has 15 residues. CDR1 is DFQATT, CDR2 SNEGSKA, per germline (reference sequence). For the CDR3, the DNA is TGCAGTGCTAGCCTAATAGCGGGACAGACAGATACGCAGTATTTT. It codes for CSASLIAGQTDTQYF.

This chain's CDR3 is CASEKLGDTQYF. The DNA for the CDR3 is TGTGCCAGCGAGAAGCTGGGAGATACGCAGTATTTT. The chain uses TRBV5-6 and TRBJ2-3; D is unclear. V lost 7 bases and J lost 5, with 11 bases in between. The CDR3 spans 12 residues. CDR1 is SGHDT, CDR2 YYEEEE, per germline.

DNA of the CDR3: TGTGCCAGCAGTTTGGGGGTCGACAGGGGGCATTCCTACGAGCAGTACTTC. Its translation is CASSLGVDRGHSYEQYF. This chain connects TRBV27 to TRBJ2-7; TRBD1 matches at 10 bases. The CDR3 totals 17 residues. Germline V gene lookup returns CDR1 MNHEY and CDR2 SMNVEV (reference sequence). Germline trimming cut 3 bases from V and 1 base from J; bases unmatched to any gene: 9.

The chain has TRBV10-3 and TRBJ2-1; possible D gene TRBD2, 6 bases. Trimming removed 6 bases from V and 6 bases from J, with 12 bases in between. The germline V gene has CDR1 ENHRY and CDR2 SYGVKD. The CDR3 spans 13 residues. This CDR3 reads CAISGLAPNEQFF. DNA for the CDR3: TGTGCCATCAGCGGTCTAGCGCCCAATGAGCAGTTCTTC.

This clonotype was observed a few times. The rearrangement joins TRBV27 to TRBJ2-5; the D is unclear. Germline V gives CDR1 MNHEY, CDR2 SMNVEV (reference sequence). V was shortened by 3 bases and J by 5 bases, with 10 bases between the two germline ends. The CDR3 totals 13 residues. DNA of the CDR3: TGTGCCAGCAGTTTTCGGAGTCGGGAGACCCAGTACTTC. Protein: CASSFRSRETQYF.

This sequence joins TRBV5-1 and TRBJ2-7, with D hard to call. The CDR3 runs to 14 residues. Trimming shortened V by 0 bases and J by 2 bases, and 9 bases separated the two germline ends. Per germline, CDR1 SGHRS and CDR2 YFSETQ. The CDR3 here is CASSLATSTYEQYF. The CDR3, as DNA: TGCGCCAGCAGCTTGGCCACTTCTACCTACGAGCAGTACTTC.

The chain is built from TRBV5-5 and TRBJ1-2, with 9 bases that match TRBD1. The trim removed 1 base at V and 4 bases at J, leaving 5 bases unmatched. CDR1 SGHKS and CDR2 YYEKEE come from the germline V gene (reference sequence). This CDR3 is 15 amino acids long. The CDR3 region has the DNA TGTGCCAGCAGCTTGTGGGACAGGGACCCCTATGGCTACACCTTC. It encodes CASSLWDRDPYGYTF.

There are a few counts of this clonotype. This chain connects TRBV5-1 to TRBJ2-3; D is possibly TRBD2 (6 bases). V shed 3 bases and J shed 2 bases, with 10 bases lying between them. The germline CDR1 and CDR2 sequences are SGHRS and YFSETQ. This CDR3 has 14 residues. The CDR3 reads CASSWGLDTDTQYF. The CDR3 coding sequence is TGCGCCAGCAGCTGGGGACTCGACACAGATACGCAGTATTTT.

The chain employs TRBV5-1 and TRBJ1-1, with D perhaps TRBD1 (6 bases). Germline V CDR1 and CDR2: SGHRS, YFSETQ. The CDR3 length is 14 residues. V lost 3 bases and J 4 bases, leaving 13 bases between the germline ends. The CDR3, as DNA: TGCGCCAGCAGCTCAACACAGGGTTCCACTGAAGCTTTCTTT. It specifies CASSSTQGSTEAFF.

The chain recombines TRBV12-3 or TRBV12-4 with TRBJ2-5; unclear D gene. With 2 bases removed from V and 0 bases from J, the gap between germline ends came to 7 bases. The CDR3 contains 14 residues. The CDR3 DNA sequence: TGTGCCAGCAGTTTAAGTGTGTACCAAGAGACCCAGTACTTC. Encoded protein: CASSLSVYQETQYF.

The rearrangement uses TRBV13 and TRBJ2-1; 10 bases match TRBD2. The CDR3 totals 16 residues. Losses at the gene ends were 4 bases for V and 8 bases for J; bases not matched to a gene: 11. Germline values: CDR1 PRHDT, CDR2 FYEKMQ (reference sequence). The CDR3: CASSWSGRAFWDEQFF. The CDR3 bases are TGTGCCAGCAGCTGGAGCGGGAGGGCCTTTTGGGATGAGCAGTTCTTC.

This clonotype was picked up one time. The chain links TRBV11-1 to TRBJ2-6; TRBD1 aligns across 8 bases. The CDR3 loop spans 19 amino acids. The V gene's germline CDR1 is SGHAT and CDR2 FQDESV (reference sequence). With V trimmed by 0 bases and J by 0 bases, 7 bases remained unmatched. The CDR3 DNA reads TGTGCCAGCAGCTTAGCGAAAGACAGGGGTGGCTCTGGGGCCAACGTCCTGACTTTC. Residues: CASSLAKDRGGSGANVLTF.

The CDR3 spells CASSLPKPRSYNEQFF. The CDR3 DNA reads as TGCGCCAGCAGCTTGCCAAAGCCCCGCTCCTACAATGAGCAGTTCTTC. The chain has TRBV5-1 and TRBJ2-1; no firm D call. The CDR3 totals 16 residues. Per germline, CDR1 SGHRS and CDR2 YFSETQ. V was trimmed by 1 base and J by 0 bases, leaving 11 bases between them.

The rearrangement uses TRBV10-3 and TRBJ2-7, with 8 bases that match TRBD2. Losses at the gene ends were 10 bases for V and 4 bases for J; bases not matched to a gene: 9. This CDR3 is 13 amino acids long. Germline lookup yields CDR1 ENHRY and CDR2 SYGVKD. This chain's CDR3 is CATNGAGVYEQYF. The CDR3 DNA reads TGTGCCACGAATGGAGCGGGAGTTTACGAGCAGTACTTC.